Following are 14 T cell receptor beta chains from one sample sequenced in a study of blood T cell repertoires in COVID-19. The repertoire was sequenced with immunoSEQ multiplex PCR; TCRdb's copy has only in-frame clones and lacks some. The sample lists 300,000 to 450,000 clones; roughly 85% were seen once. Sequenced material: peripheral blood. The receptors were sampled from a woman aged 18 to 35 with acute or convalescent COVID-19.

The chain's CDR3 is CASSPRTGAAETQYF. CDR3 bases: TGTGCCAGCAGCCCGCGGACAGGGGCAGCGGAGACCCAGTACTTC. V gene TRBV5-4 combines with J gene TRBJ2-5; TRBD1 agrees at 9 bases. Looked up from germline, CDR1 is SGHNT and CDR2 is YYREEE (reference sequence). Unmatched junction bases numbered 9, after V lost 4 bases and J lost 5 bases. The CDR3 is 15 residues long. The full variable domain, in which reference TRBV5-4 and TRBJ2-5 provide the parts outside the CDR3, is ETGVTQSPTHLIKTRGQQVTLRCSSQSGHNTVSWYQQALGQGPQFIFQYYREEENGRGNFPPRFSGLQFPNYSSELNVNALELDDSALYLCASSPRTGAAETQYFGPGTRLLVL.

The chain employs TRBV5-1 and TRBJ2-5, with TRBD2 identical over 9 bases. This CDR3 spans 14 amino acids. Trimming took 0 bases from V and 5 from J; bases not matched to a gene: 2. Germline CDR1 and CDR2: SGHRS and YFSETQ. CDR3 DNA: TGCGCCAGCAGCTTGGCCACTAGCGGGGAGACCCAGTACTTC. This sequence encodes CASSLATSGETQYF. The whole variable domain, filled in from reference TRBV5-1 and TRBJ2-5, reads KAGVTQTPRYLIKTRGQQVTLSCSPISGHRSVSWYQQTPGQGLQFLFEYFSETQRNKGNFPGRFSGRQFSNSRSEMNVSTLELGDSALYLCASSLATSGETQYFGPGTRLLVL.

V and J are TRBV5-1 and TRBJ2-5; 7 nucleotides line up with TRBD1. Per the germline V gene, CDR1 is SGHRS and CDR2 is YFSETQ. This CDR3 has 17 amino acids. V lost 4 bases, J lost 5 bases, and 17 bases stayed unmatched. CDR3 coding DNA: TGCGCCAGCAGCCAAGGAAGGGGGCGAGTGGAAGGTGAGACCCAGTACTTC. Amino acids: CASSQGRGRVEGETQYF.

The chain has TRBV5-6 and TRBJ2-2, with a possible D match to TRBD2 (5 bases). With 2 bases removed from V and 9 bases from J, the gap between germline ends came to 14 bases. There are 14 residues in the CDR3. Germline CDR1 and CDR2: SGHDT and YYEEEE. This CDR3 reads CASSLQPGSRELFF. For the CDR3, the DNA is TGTGCCAGCAGCTTACAACCGGGATCTAGGGAGCTGTTTTTT.

The chain links TRBV10-1 to TRBJ2-1; 8 bases are shared with TRBD1. V shed 6 bases and J 5 bases; nucleotides not matched to a gene: 6. CDR3 length: 14 amino acids. Germline lookup yields CDR1 WNHNN and CDR2 SYGVQD (reference sequence). The CDR3 loop is CASRSTGDHNEQFF. The CDR3 DNA is TGCGCCAGCAGATCGACAGGGGATCACAATGAGCAGTTCTTC.

The J gene is TRBJ1-5, the V gene TRBV19; possibly TRBD1 for D (5 bases). CDR3 length: 15 amino acids. V was cut by 5 bases and J by 2 bases, with 13 bases left in between. Per the germline V gene, CDR1 is LNHDA and CDR2 is SQIVND (reference sequence). In DNA, the CDR3 is TGTGCCAGTAGTCGGTCAGGGAGGGGCAATCAGCCCCAGCATTTT. Amino acids: CASSRSGRGNQPQHF.

The chain has TRBV24-1 and TRBJ2-3; perhaps TRBD2 as D (6 bases). The germline V and J ends were trimmed by 3 bases and 6 bases, with 15 bases remaining between them. The CDR3 is made up of 15 amino acids. Germline CDR1 reads KGHDR; CDR2 reads SFDVKD. CDR3 DNA: TGTGCCACCAGTGATCCCTTCGGGGGAGTGGATACGCAGTATTTT. Protein sequence: CATSDPFGGVDTQYF.

This chain joins TRBV5-6 and TRBJ1-4, with TRBD1 as a possible D gene (6 bases). The CDR3 is 16 residues long. V was cut by 4 bases and J by 0 bases, with 13 bases left in between. Germline CDR1 is SGHDT and CDR2 is YYEEEE. In nucleotides, the CDR3 is TGTGCCAGCAGCCCGGGGGGGGCTACAACTAATGAAAAACTGTTTTTT. It codes for CASSPGGATTNEKLFF.

The V gene is TRBV13, the J gene TRBJ1-6; 8 bases match TRBD1. This CDR3 is built from 14 residues. V lost 5 bases, J lost 5 bases, and 2 bases stayed unmatched. CDR1 and CDR2 (germline): PRHDT, FYEKMQ (reference sequence). CDR3 sequence reads: CASSGDRNNSPLHF. For the CDR3, the DNA is TGTGCCAGCAGCGGGGACAGGAATAATTCACCCCTCCACTTT.

This chain joins TRBV19 and TRBJ2-3; D is possibly TRBD1 (7 bases). V was cut by 4 bases and J by 5 bases, with 19 bases left in between. The CDR3 extends over 16 amino acids. From germline, CDR1 is LNHDA and CDR2 SQIVND (reference sequence). The CDR3 region is CASSKEGAVTGDTQYF. CDR3 nucleotide sequence: TGTGCCAGTAGTAAGGAGGGGGCAGTTACGGGAGATACGCAGTATTTT.

The CDR3, as DNA: TGCGCCAGCAGCTTAACGGGGGGGTCAGGAAATGAGCAGTTCTTC. Translation: CASSLTGGSGNEQFF. The J gene is TRBJ2-1, the V gene TRBV5-1, with TRBD2 identical over 8 bases. Trimming cost V 2 bases and J 7 bases; bases outside gene matches: 8. This CDR3 spans 15 amino acids. Germline V lookup: CDR1 SGHRS, CDR2 YFSETQ.

The rearrangement joins TRBV19 to TRBJ2-5; 8 bases are shared with TRBD2. This CDR3 has 15 amino acids. Germline CDR1 reads LNHDA; CDR2 reads SQIVND (reference sequence). V lost 6 bases to trimming and J lost 3 bases; unmatched junction nucleotides: 9. The CDR3 DNA reads TGTGCCAGTAGCTGGAGCGGGAGATCAAAAGAGACCCAGTACTTC. Protein: CASSWSGRSKETQYF.

The V and J genes are TRBV5-1 and TRBJ2-2, with 7 bases lining up with TRBD2. The germline CDR1 and CDR2 sequences are SGHRS and YFSETQ. With 4 bases clipped from V and 6 bases from J, the junction kept 6 bases outside the gene matches. The CDR3 has 14 residues. CDR3 sequence reads: CASSGAGAAGELFF. CDR3 nucleotide sequence: TGCGCCAGCAGCGGGGCGGGAGCCGCCGGGGAGCTGTTTTTT. Combining the CDR3 with reference TRBV5-1 and TRBJ2-2 gives the whole variable domain KAGVTQTPRYLIKTRGQQVTLSCSPISGHRSVSWYQQTPGQGLQFLFEYFSETQRNKGNFPGRFSGRQFSNSRSEMNVSTLELGDSALYLCASSGAGAAGELFFGEGSRLTVL.

The chain has TRBV7-3 and TRBJ2-7; possible D gene TRBD2, 6 bases. The CDR3 is 18 residues long. The V end lost 5 bases, the J end lost 4 bases, and 27 bases lay between the germline ends. From germline, CDR1 is SGHTA and CDR2 FQGTGA. The CDR3 DNA is TGTGCCAGCAGCCCGACAAACCACGCCTCGGGACTGCCTTACGAGCAGTACTTC. Amino acid sequence: CASSPTNHASGLPYEQYF.